A selection of T cell receptor beta chains follows, all from one sample in a study of post-analysis software for immune sequencing data. A single record per CDR3 protein comes from TCRdb applying MiXCR to the PCR reads. The table shows roughly 870,000 distinct CDR3 sequences, with approximately 57% occurring only once. The sequenced sample was blood. The receptors originated from a girl between 5 and 17 years old with multiple sclerosis. The CDR3 runs from the conserved cysteine through the conserved F or W. Fields, in order: clone size, V gene, D gene, J gene, CDR3 protein, CDR3 DNA. D genes are given only for firm matches. The size entry is marked missing in some rows and otherwise reads once, few, many or a size class.

clone_size: -
v_call: TRBV12-3/TRBV12-4
d_call: TRBD1
j_call: TRBJ1-6
cdr3_aa: CASRIRQGPAGSPLHF
cdr3_nt: TGTGCCAGCAGGATTCGACAGGGTCCCGCGGGATCACCCCTCCACTTT

clone_size: -
v_call: TRBV3-1
d_call: TRBD2
j_call: TRBJ2-1
cdr3_aa: CASSQDPGGPNNEQFF
cdr3_nt: TGTGCCAGCAGCCAAGATCCGGGGGGGCCCAACAATGAGCAGTTCTTC

clone_size: -
v_call: TRBV18
d_call: -
j_call: TRBJ2-1
cdr3_aa: CASSPLVGNNEQFF
cdr3_nt: TGTGCCAGCTCACCACTCGTGGGGAACAATGAGCAGTTCTTC

clone_size: -
v_call: TRBV14
d_call: -
j_call: TRBJ1-2
cdr3_aa: CASSQAPRGLGGYTF
cdr3_nt: TGTGCCAGCAGCCAAGCCCCACGGGGCTTAGGTGGCTACACCTTC

clone_size: few
v_call: TRBV12-3/TRBV12-4
d_call: -
j_call: TRBJ2-5
cdr3_aa: CASSQVPSQETQYF
cdr3_nt: TGTGCCAGCAGCCAAGTACCCAGCCAAGAGACCCAGTACTTC

clone_size: few
v_call: TRBV11-2
d_call: -
j_call: TRBJ2-1
cdr3_aa: CASSLGTKANEQFF
cdr3_nt: TGTGCCAGCAGCTTAGGGACCAAGGCCAATGAGCAGTTCTTC

clone_size: -
v_call: TRBV6-6
d_call: -
j_call: TRBJ2-5
cdr3_aa: CASSGVGTYQETQYF
cdr3_nt: TGTGCCAGCAGTGGGGTGGGGACGTACCAAGAGACCCAGTACTTC

clone_size: many
v_call: TRBV15
d_call: -
j_call: TRBJ2-1
cdr3_aa: CATSRDELRNEQFF
cdr3_nt: TGTGCCACCAGCAGAGACGAGTTGCGCAATGAGCAGTTCTTC

clone_size: -
v_call: TRBV7-3
d_call: -
j_call: TRBJ2-6
cdr3_aa: CASTYNSAGVTNVPTF
cdr3_nt: TGTGCCAGCACCTATAACTCGGCAGGGGTAACCAACGTCCCGACTTTC

clone_size: -
v_call: TRBV7-3
d_call: TRBD1
j_call: TRBJ1-1
cdr3_aa: CASSATGGITEAFF
cdr3_nt: TGTGCCAGCAGTGCCACAGGGGGAATCACTGAAGCTTTCTTT

clone_size: -
v_call: TRBV27
d_call: -
j_call: TRBJ1-2
cdr3_aa: CASSLMYPDNYGYTF
cdr3_nt: TGTGCCAGCAGCCTTATGTATCCCGATAACTATGGCTACACCTTC

clone_size: -
v_call: TRBV20-1
d_call: TRBD2
j_call: TRBJ2-1
cdr3_aa: CSARDHSAGAGDEQFF
cdr3_nt: TGCAGTGCTAGAGACCACTCAGCGGGGGCGGGGGATGAGCAGTTCTTC

clone_size: few
v_call: TRBV7-9
d_call: -
j_call: TRBJ2-1
cdr3_aa: CASSQWDGQFF
cdr3_nt: TGTGCCAGCAGCCAATGGGATGGGCAGTTCTTC

clone_size: once
v_call: TRBV5-1
d_call: TRBD2
j_call: TRBJ2-1
cdr3_aa: CASSLAGSSYNERFF
cdr3_nt: TGCGCCAGCAGTTTAGCGGGAAGCTCCTACAATGAGCGGTTCTTC

clone_size: few
v_call: TRBV18
d_call: -
j_call: TRBJ2-7
cdr3_aa: CASSPQTAYEQYF
cdr3_nt: TGTGCCAGCTCACCCCAGACGGCCTACGAGCAGTACTTC

clone_size: -
v_call: TRBV5-6
d_call: -
j_call: TRBJ1-5
cdr3_aa: CASSSKTLNQPQHF
cdr3_nt: TGTGCCAGCAGCTCTAAGACACTTAATCAGCCCCAGCATTTT

clone_size: few
v_call: TRBV6-1
d_call: -
j_call: TRBJ1-1
cdr3_aa: CASKRTGNTEAFF
cdr3_nt: TGTGCCAGCAAGAGAACAGGGAACACTGAAGCTTTCTTT

clone_size: -
v_call: TRBV29-1
d_call: -
j_call: TRBJ2-1
cdr3_aa: CSVEARGNEQFF
cdr3_nt: TGCAGCGTTGAAGCTCGGGGTAATGAGCAGTTCTTC

clone_size: -
v_call: TRBV12-3/TRBV12-4
d_call: -
j_call: TRBJ1-2
cdr3_aa: CASSLGTQYGYTF
cdr3_nt: TGTGCCAGCAGTTTAGGGACCCAATATGGCTACACCTTC

clone_size: -
v_call: TRBV5-1
d_call: TRBD2
j_call: TRBJ2-1
cdr3_aa: CASGLASGYNEQFF
cdr3_nt: TGCGCCAGCGGCCTGGCTAGCGGTTACAATGAGCAGTTCTTC

clone_size: once
v_call: TRBV9
d_call: TRBD2
j_call: TRBJ2-5
cdr3_aa: CASSVSGAIRMETQYF
cdr3_nt: TGTGCCAGCAGCGTGAGCGGGGCCATCAGGATGGAGACCCAGTACTTC

clone_size: -
v_call: TRBV6-2/TRBV6-3
d_call: -
j_call: TRBJ2-1
cdr3_aa: CASLSPQGGSHNEQFF
cdr3_nt: TGTGCCAGTCTCTCACCTCAGGGGGGATCGCACAATGAGCAGTTCTTC

clone_size: -
v_call: TRBV4-1
d_call: -
j_call: TRBJ1-4
cdr3_aa: CASSQAGQWREKLFF
cdr3_nt: TGCGCCAGCAGCCAGGCAGGGCAATGGAGAGAAAAACTGTTTTTT

clone_size: -
v_call: TRBV14
d_call: TRBD2
j_call: TRBJ2-3
cdr3_aa: CASSRLAVSDTQYF
cdr3_nt: TGTGCCAGCAGCCGACTAGCGGTGTCAGATACGCAGTATTTT

clone_size: many
v_call: TRBV29-1
d_call: -
j_call: TRBJ2-1
cdr3_aa: CSVDDEQFF
cdr3_nt: TGCAGCGTTGACGACGAGCAGTTCTTC

clone_size: -
v_call: TRBV5-1
d_call: TRBD1
j_call: TRBJ2-3
cdr3_aa: CASSEGQTTDTQYF
cdr3_nt: TGCGCCAGCAGCGAGGGACAGACCACAGATACGCAGTATTTT

clone_size: -
v_call: TRBV5-1
d_call: TRBD1
j_call: TRBJ2-7
cdr3_aa: CASSLGTGGYDEQYF
cdr3_nt: TGCGCCAGCAGCTTGGGGACAGGGGGGTACGACGAGCAGTACTTC

clone_size: -
v_call: TRBV28
d_call: -
j_call: TRBJ2-5
cdr3_aa: CASSWGAGAGNLQYF
cdr3_nt: TGTGCCAGCAGTTGGGGGGCGGGGGCCGGTAACCTGCAGTACTTC

clone_size: few
v_call: TRBV5-1
d_call: -
j_call: TRBJ2-7
cdr3_aa: CASSIRGPTAAPILSSYEQYF
cdr3_nt: TGCGCCAGCAGCATCCGAGGCCCGACGGCAGCGCCTATACTTAGCTCCTACGAGCAGTACTTC

clone_size: -
v_call: TRBV12-3/TRBV12-4
d_call: -
j_call: TRBJ1-2
cdr3_aa: CASSPGARYGYTF
cdr3_nt: TGTGCCAGCAGTCCGGGGGCGAGATATGGCTACACCTTC

clone_size: -
v_call: TRBV29-1
d_call: TRBD1
j_call: TRBJ1-2
cdr3_aa: CSVDRGLGGYTF
cdr3_nt: TGCAGCGTTGATAGGGGGCTTGGGGGCTACACCTTC

clone_size: -
v_call: TRBV5-1
d_call: -
j_call: TRBJ2-7
cdr3_aa: CASSLAIGSEQYF
cdr3_nt: TGCGCCAGCAGCTTGGCTATAGGGTCCGAGCAGTACTTC

clone_size: -
v_call: TRBV14
d_call: -
j_call: TRBJ2-7
cdr3_aa: CASSQGSGSYEQYF
cdr3_nt: TGTGCCAGCAGCCAAGGGAGCGGTTCCTACGAGCAGTACTTC

clone_size: -
v_call: TRBV24-1
d_call: TRBD2
j_call: TRBJ2-1
cdr3_aa: CATSEAGGVVSDEQFF
cdr3_nt: TGTGCCACCAGTGAAGCGGGAGGGGTGGTCTCCGATGAGCAGTTCTTC

clone_size: -
v_call: TRBV7-9
d_call: TRBD1
j_call: TRBJ1-5
cdr3_aa: CASSLVPGTADQPQHF
cdr3_nt: TGTGCCAGCAGCTTAGTGCCCGGGACAGCGGATCAGCCCCAGCATTTT

clone_size: -
v_call: TRBV5-1
d_call: TRBD1
j_call: TRBJ1-2
cdr3_aa: CASNPQQGTHGYIF
cdr3_nt: TGCGCCAGCAACCCCCAACAGGGGACCCATGGCTACATCTTC